This TCR beta chain was sequenced in a study of blood T cell repertoires in COVID-19. Across the study: Nucleic acid was either cDNA or gDNA, and it came from T cells, B-cell-depleted T cells, or PBMCs.

Source study methods: Estimated nucleated cell counts came from reference gene primer amplification. Produced via immunoSEQ multiplex PCR; TCRdb's table is partial and in-frame only. Clone size and V and J calls were adopted from that table, with D and trimming inferred from the DNA. The data hold 150,000 to 200,000 clones, with 88% observed a single time. In its sample, this clone was seen a few times. The CDR3 has 13 amino acids. With 1 base removed from V and 7 bases from J, the gap between germline ends came to 8 bases. Germline loops: CDR1 SEHNR, CDR2 FQNEAQ (reference sequence). This chain connects TRBV7-9 to TRBJ2-1; D gene uncertain. Source material: peripheral blood. This receptor was taken from a man in his forties with active or convalescent COVID-19. The CDR3 DNA follows: TGTGCCAGCAGCTTAGTCGGGTTGAATGAGCAGTTCTTC. Translating gives CASSLVGLNEQFF.